A selection of T cell receptor beta chains follows, all from one sample in a study of blood T cell repertoires in COVID-19. Using immunoSEQ multiplex PCR, the repertoire was profiled, and TCRdb retains in-frame clones only, with some absent. Here the sample spans over 350,000 clones, around 89% being singletons. Sequencing used peripheral blood. These TCRs come from a woman aged 25 to 39 with acute or convalescent COVID-19. Both conserved end residues are part of each CDR3. The D gene is left open where the match is weak. The size entry is marked missing in some rows and otherwise reads once, few, many or a size class.

size	D	V	J	CDR3	DNA
.	.	TRBV20-1	TRBJ1-1	CSAQVSGEAFF	TGCAGTGCTCAGGTGTCAGGGGAAGCTTTCTTT
.	TRBD1	TRBV6-5	TRBJ2-7	CASSWTGSSYEQYF	TGTGCCAGCAGTTGGACAGGGAGCTCCTACGAGCAGTACTTC
.	.	TRBV3-1/TRBV3-2	TRBJ2-2	CASSKDSTGELFF	TGTGCCAGCAGCAAGGACTCAACCGGGGAGCTGTTTTTT
.	.	TRBV29-1	TRBJ1-1	CSVLSVRTYTEAFF	TGCAGCGTCCTCTCCGTTAGAACTTACACTGAAGCTTTCTTT
many	TRBD2	TRBV7-6	TRBJ2-2	CASRDPGLAGANTGELFF	TGTGCCAGCAGAGATCCGGGACTAGCGGGGGCGAACACCGGGGAGCTGTTTTTT
.	.	TRBV25-1	TRBJ1-2	CASSESFPGGGYTF	TGTGCCAGCAGTGAAAGCTTTCCCGGCGGTGGCTACACCTTC
.	TRBD1	TRBV2	TRBJ2-6	CASTPTGGANVLTF	TGTGCCAGCACCCCGACAGGGGGAGCCAACGTCCTGACTTTC
.	.	TRBV7-9	TRBJ1-5	CASSSGDSSNQPQHF	TGTGCCAGCAGCTCAGGGGATTCGAGCAATCAGCCCCAGCATTTT
.	.	TRBV24-1	TRBJ1-5	CATSGGVSNQPQHF	TGTGCCACCAGCGGAGGGGTAAGCAATCAGCCCCAGCATTTT
.	.	TRBV27	TRBJ1-6	CASSLGARNSPLHF	TGTGCCAGCAGTTTAGGGGCGAGGAATTCACCCCTCCACTTT
.	TRBD2	TRBV2	TRBJ2-2	CASSEASGGAVSGELFF	TGTGCCAGCAGTGAGGCTAGCGGGGGGGCGGTGTCCGGGGAGCTGTTTTTT
.	TRBD2	TRBV4-1	TRBJ2-1	CASSQASTSGGVYEQFF	TGCGCCAGCAGCCAGGCGTCTACTAGCGGGGGGGTATATGAGCAGTTCTTC
.	.	TRBV6-5	TRBJ2-2	CASSYSGQPNTGELFF	TGTGCCAGCAGTTACTCGGGACAACCGAACACCGGGGAGCTGTTTTTT
.	TRBD1	TRBV14	TRBJ1-1	CASSPLGRQGGNTEAFF	TGTGCCAGCAGCCCTCTCGGGAGACAGGGGGGGAACACTGAAGCTTTCTTT
.	TRBD1	TRBV6-6	TRBJ1-2	CASSAERTGGAYGYTF	TGTGCCAGCAGCGCCGAACGGACAGGGGGCGCATATGGCTACACCTTC
few	.	TRBV25-1	TRBJ1-3	CASSEFTGSGNTIYF	TGTGCCAGCAGTGAATTTACAGGCTCTGGAAACACCATATATTTT
.	.	TRBV2	TRBJ2-7	CASNEEPQGSEQYF	TGTGCCAGCAATGAGGAACCCCAGGGGAGCGAGCAGTACTTC
.	.	TRBV28	TRBJ1-5	CASSSRQVLYSNQPQHF	TGTGCCAGCAGTTCCCGACAGGTACTATATAGCAATCAGCCCCAGCATTTT
.	.	TRBV30	TRBJ2-1	CAWSSGQSVYNEQFF	TGTGCCTGGAGTTCCGGACAGAGTGTTTACAATGAGCAGTTCTTC
once	.	TRBV6-4	TRBJ2-7	CASSDSVRPSYEQYF	TGTGCCAGCAGTGACTCTGTCAGGCCCTCCTACGAGCAGTACTTC
.	.	TRBV18	TRBJ2-2	CASSPRGQPRNTGELFF	TGTGCCAGCTCACCAAGAGGCCAGCCTAGGAACACCGGGGAGCTGTTTTTT
.	TRBD1	TRBV5-1	TRBJ1-1	CASSVRDSMNTEAFF	TGCGCCAGCAGCGTCCGGGACAGTATGAACACTGAAGCTTTCTTT
.	TRBD2	TRBV5-1	TRBJ2-5	CANVKLAGSVETQYF	TGCGCCAACGTGAAACTAGCGGGGTCAGTGGAGACCCAGTACTTC
.	.	TRBV27	TRBJ1-1	CASMGAVNTEAFF	TGTGCCAGCATGGGCGCTGTGAACACTGAAGCTTTCTTT
.	.	TRBV5-1	TRBJ1-1	CASSLLGQGAFF	TGCGCCAGCAGCTTATTAGGCCAGGGAGCTTTCTTT
.	.	TRBV7-2	TRBJ2-1	CASSLARSSYNEQFF	TGTGCCAGCAGCTTAGCACGGAGCTCCTACAATGAGCAGTTCTTC
.	TRBD1	TRBV19	TRBJ1-5	CASSVPGTGSNQPQHF	TGTGCCAGTAGTGTCCCCGGGACAGGGAGCAATCAGCCCCAGCATTTT
.	.	TRBV5-4	TRBJ2-2	CASRRDSTAGTGELFF	TGTGCCAGCAGACGGGACTCCACAGCGGGCACCGGGGAGCTGTTTTTT
.	.	TRBV5-4	TRBJ1-6	CASSFTGSGNSPLHF	TGTGCCAGCAGCTTCACAGGGTCAGGGAATTCACCCCTCCACTTT
once	.	TRBV24-1	TRBJ2-1	CATSSSSYNEQFF	TGTGCCACCAGCTCGAGCTCCTACAATGAGCAGTTCTTC
.	.	TRBV5-4	TRBJ2-3	CASSPPGLGGDTQYF	TGTGCCAGCAGCCCGCCCGGACTAGGGGGGGATACGCAGTATTTT
.	TRBD2	TRBV3-1/TRBV3-2	TRBJ2-7	CASSQPGTSGGAYEQYF	TGTGCCAGCAGCCAACCCGGGACTAGCGGGGGGGCCTACGAGCAGTACTTC
.	TRBD1	TRBV5-1	TRBJ2-2	CASSPKTGGADGELFF	TGCGCCAGCAGCCCAAAAACAGGGGGCGCGGACGGGGAGCTGTTTTTT
.	TRBD1	TRBV20-1	TRBJ2-3	CSASRDSQYF	TGCAGTGCTAGTCGGGACAGTCAGTATTTT
.	.	TRBV3-1/TRBV3-2	TRBJ1-3	CASSRPGLGNTIYF	TGTGCCAGCAGCCGTCCAGGGCTAGGAAACACCATATATTTT
.	TRBD1	TRBV7-8	TRBJ1-5	CASSAWTGNSGNQPQHF	TGTGCCAGCAGCGCGTGGACAGGGAATAGTGGCAATCAGCCCCAGCATTTT
.	.	TRBV6-5	TRBJ2-5	CASRNGGRETQYF	TGTGCCAGTAGGAACGGGGGGCGTGAGACCCAGTACTTC
.	.	TRBV19	TRBJ1-3	CASRKGSGNTIYF	TGTGCCAGCCGGAAGGGGTCCGGAAACACCATATATTTT
.	TRBD1	TRBV19	TRBJ2-3	CASLETGKDTDTQYF	TGTGCCAGTCTCGAGACAGGGAAGGACACAGATACGCAGTATTTT
.	.	TRBV7-6	TRBJ2-2	CASSIGNIPNTGELFF	TGTGCCAGCAGCATCGGGAATATCCCTAACACCGGGGAGCTGTTTTTT
.	.	TRBV14	TRBJ2-3	CASSQGPPGTQYF	TGTGCCAGCAGCCAAGGACCTCCGGGGACGCAGTATTTT
.	TRBD1	TRBV28	TRBJ1-2	CASIDRVGIYYGYTF	TGTGCCAGCATCGACAGGGTCGGAATTTACTATGGCTACACCTTC
.	TRBD2	TRBV11-3	TRBJ2-7	CASSARGDYEQYF	TGTGCCAGCTCGGCGCGGGGGGACTACGAGCAGTACTTC